The 24 T cell receptor beta chains below all came from one sample that was sequenced in a study of OX40 agonist ivuxolimab in advanced cancers. Clones were sequenced by immunoSEQ multiplex PCR, and TCRdb holds only the in-frame ones, with some missing. Altogether 45,000 to 50,000 clones are present, around 90% being singletons, with the ten largest covering about 6%. This specimen was CD4+ or CD8+ T cells sorted from blood, taken in a trial of the OX40 agonist ivuxolimab. The source is an adult with an advanced solid tumor such as melanoma, head and neck, liver or kidney cancer.

The chain couples TRBV6-5 to TRBJ2-7; D might be TRBD2 (6 bases). V lost 4 bases, J lost 1 base, and 11 bases lay in between. Germline V lookup: CDR1 MNHEY, CDR2 SVGAGI. The CDR3 has 14 residues. Here the CDR3 reads CASSFGGASYEQYF. CDR3 nucleotide sequence: TGTGCCAGCAGTTTTGGAGGGGCTTCCTACGAGCAGTACTTC.

CDR3 DNA: TGCGCCAGCAGTCTTGTCCCCGAGGAAAAACTGTTTTTT. Amino acid sequence: CASSLVPEEKLFF. The gene calls are TRBV5-1 and TRBJ1-4; D is ambiguous. CDR3 size: 13 residues. V lost 5 bases and J 8 bases, leaving 13 bases between the germline ends. The germline V gene has CDR1 SGHRS and CDR2 YFSETQ.

The J gene is TRBJ2-2, the V gene TRBV6-5, with D unclear. V was clipped by 3 bases and J by 6 bases, with 11 bases between them. The CDR3 runs 14 residues. Germline values: CDR1 MNHEY, CDR2 SVGAGI. CDR3: CASSYLERAGELFF. Here the CDR3 DNA reads TGTGCCAGCAGTTATCTCGAAAGGGCCGGGGAGCTGTTTTTT.

The CDR3 spells CASSPPQETQYF. The DNA of the CDR3 is TGTGCCAGCTCACCACCGCAAGAGACCCAGTACTTC. V gene TRBV18 combines with J gene TRBJ2-5; D is unresolved. Germline V lookup: CDR1 KGHSH, CDR2 LQKENI. V lost 0 bases, J lost 2 bases, and 1 base lay in between. This CDR3 is 12 amino acids long.

The chain joins TRBV27 to TRBJ2-3; weak D call: TRBD1 (5 bases). CDR1 is MNHEY and CDR2 is SMNVEV in the germline V gene (reference sequence). V was cut by 3 bases and J by 5 bases, with 15 bases left in between. The CDR3 is made up of 15 amino acids. CDR3 sequence reads: CASSFPGLRGDTQYF. The DNA of the CDR3 is TGTGCCAGCAGTTTCCCGGGCTTAAGGGGAGATACGCAGTATTTT.

The chain has TRBV28 and TRBJ2-7, with D perhaps assigned TRBD1 or TRBD2 (5 bases each). Trimming removed 7 bases from V and 2 bases from J, with 12 bases in between. This CDR3 region has 13 residues. Looked up from germline, CDR1 is MDHEN and CDR2 is SYDVKM. The CDR3 sequence is CASTGTETYEQYV. CDR3 bases: TGTGCCAGCACCGGGACGGAAACCTACGAGCAGTACGTC.

V is TRBV28 and J is TRBJ2-7, with D possibly matching TRBD1 (6 bases). CDR3 length: 13 residues. Germline V gene lookup returns CDR1 MDHEN and CDR2 SYDVKM. The V end lost 5 bases, the J end lost 3 bases, and 11 bases lay between the germline ends. The CDR3 loop reads CASSSPGHYEQYV. DNA for the CDR3: TGTGCCAGCAGTAGCCCGGGACACTACGAGCAGTACGTC.

The genes are TRBV9 and TRBJ2-1; 10 positions agree with TRBD2. This CDR3 spans 14 amino acids. Germline V CDR1 and CDR2: SGDLS, YYNGEE. Trimming took 3 bases from V and 4 from J; bases not matched to a gene: 1. The CDR3 spells CASSDSGGYNEQFF. DNA for the CDR3: TGTGCCAGCAGCGATAGCGGGGGGTACAATGAGCAGTTCTTC.

The chain links TRBV4-2 to TRBJ2-2, with D perhaps TRBD2 (5 bases). This CDR3 region has 16 residues. CDR1 is LGHNA, CDR2 YNFKEQ, per germline. Deletions cut 0 bases from V and 6 bases from J, with 14 bases between. The CDR3: CASSQEVGGSAGELFF. CDR3 bases: TGTGCCAGCAGCCAAGAAGTCGGAGGATCCGCCGGGGAGCTGTTTTTT.

The chain couples TRBV6-1 to TRBJ1-1, with 11 bases fitting TRBD1. The trim removed 0 bases at V and 0 bases at J, leaving 3 bases unmatched. This CDR3 is built from 17 residues. CDR1 MNHNS and CDR2 SASEGT come from the germline V gene. CDR3 in DNA: TGTGCCAGCAGTGAAGCCGGGACAGGGGGGATGAACACTGAAGCTTTCTTT. It specifies CASSEAGTGGMNTEAFF.

The rearrangement uses TRBV6-5 and TRBJ2-7; 7 bases align to TRBD1. Losses at the gene ends were 0 bases for V and 4 bases for J; bases not matched to a gene: 9. Germline V CDR1 and CDR2: MNHEY, SVGAGI. CDR3 size: 16 residues. CDR3 DNA sequence: TGTGCCAGCAGTTACTCGACCGGGACAGCCCTTTACGAGCAGTACTTC. It translates to CASSYSTGTALYEQYF.

CDR3 sequence (DNA): TGTGCCAGTAGTATAGGGGACAGAAACATTCAGTACTTC. Amino acid sequence: CASSIGDRNIQYF. The J gene is TRBJ2-4, the V gene TRBV19; the match to TRBD1 covers 7 bases. Germline CDR1 is LNHDA and CDR2 is SQIVND (reference sequence). V gave up 1 base and J gave up 6 bases; unmatched junction bases: 0. CDR3 length: 13 amino acids.

The rearrangement joins TRBV7-6 to TRBJ2-7; D not resolved. This CDR3 has 14 amino acids. Germline CDR1 reads SGHVS; CDR2 reads FNYEAQ. The ends were cut back, 1 base at V and 1 base at J, with 8 bases in the middle. In DNA form, the CDR3 reads TGTGCCAGCAGCTTAGGTGCGGAGTCCTACGAGCAGTACTTC. Protein sequence: CASSLGAESYEQYF.

The rearrangement links TRBV4-1 to TRBJ1-5, with no clear D. Germline V CDR1 and CDR2: MGHRA, YSYEKL. The germline V and J ends were trimmed by 1 base and 0 bases, with 4 bases remaining between them. CDR3 length: 14 residues. The CDR3 nucleotides read TGCGCCAGCAGCCAAGGCAGTAGCAATCAGCCCCAGCATTTT. It codes for CASSQGSSNQPQHF.

The chain carries TRBV15 and TRBJ1-2, with a weak D call TRBD1 (6 bases). Germline V gives CDR1 LNHNV, CDR2 YYDKDF (reference sequence). This CDR3 is built from 16 residues. The V and J ends lost 5 bases and 4 bases respectively, with 20 bases between them. DNA for the CDR3: TGTGCCACCAGCTCGGACAGAAATCCAGGAGTCTATGGCTACACCTTC. Protein sequence: CATSSDRNPGVYGYTF.

The CDR3 DNA reads as TGCGCCAGCAGCTTGGGCCACGGGGGCGATGGAAACACCATATATTTT. Translating gives CASSLGHGGDGNTIYF. The rearrangement joins TRBV5-1 to TRBJ1-3; weak D call: TRBD1 (6 bases). Germline V gene lookup returns CDR1 SGHRS and CDR2 YFSETQ. This CDR3 contains 16 residues. Trimming took off 0 bases at V and 3 bases at J, with 13 bases between the two ends.

The CDR3 DNA is TGTGCCAGCAGTACAGGGGGTTTCTCCTACGAGCAGTACGTC. Its translation is CASSTGGFSYEQYV. The V call is TRBV6-1, the J call TRBJ2-7; TRBD1 agrees at 8 bases. J lost 0 bases, V lost 5 bases, and 3 bases had no gene match. The CDR3 runs 14 residues. Germline CDR1 MNHNS, CDR2 SASEGT.

The chain uses TRBV30 and TRBJ2-2; no firm D call. The ends were cut back, 0 bases at V and 7 bases at J, with 6 bases in the middle. The CDR3 covers 12 residues. CDR1 is GTSNPN and CDR2 is SVGIG in the germline V gene (reference sequence). The CDR3 DNA reads TGTGCCTGGAGTGTAGACGGCGGGGAGCTGTTTTTT. Amino acid sequence: CAWSVDGGELFF.

This sequence joins TRBV6-4 and TRBJ2-1, with TRBD2 matching 9 bases. V shed 5 bases, J shed 4 bases, and the junction held 6 bases outside the gene matches. CDR1 MRHNA and CDR2 SNTAGT come from the germline V gene. This CDR3 is 15 amino acids long. This chain's CDR3 is CASSKLAGEYNEQFF. The CDR3 DNA follows: TGTGCCAGCAGTAAATTAGCGGGAGAGTACAATGAGCAGTTCTTC.

This chain joins TRBV7-2 and TRBJ2-7; 7 nucleotides align to TRBD1. CDR1 SGHTA and CDR2 FQGNSA come from the germline V gene. The CDR3 runs to 14 residues. V trimming: 5 bases; J trimming: 4 bases; junction bases outside the gene matches: 8. This chain's CDR3 is CASSQGVGPYEQYV. CDR3 bases: TGTGCCAGCAGCCAGGGGGTCGGACCGTACGAGCAGTACGTC.

V is TRBV29-1 and J is TRBJ1-2; a weak D match, TRBD1 (5 bases). The CDR3 length is 14 residues. Germline V gene lookup returns CDR1 SQVTM and CDR2 ANQGSEA. V was pared by 0 bases and J by 3 bases, with 11 bases between. The CDR3 DNA reads as TGCAGCGTTGAAGATGGGGGAGGTGACTATGGCTACACCTTC. This sequence encodes CSVEDGGGDYGYTF.

A remark on this clone: The sample has other DNA sequences that encode this CDR3 too. The chain recombines TRBV19 with TRBJ1-1, with no clear D. The CDR3 extends over 13 amino acids. V gave up 5 bases and J gave up 0 bases, with 7 bases separating them. Germline V gives CDR1 LNHDA, CDR2 SQIVND (reference sequence). CDR3 bases: TGTGCCAGTAGTTTTACACTGAACACTGAAGCTTTCTTT. Protein product: CASSFTLNTEAFF.

The genes are TRBV27 and TRBJ2-4; 10 bases map to TRBD1. The CDR3 sequence is 19 residues long. Per germline, CDR1 MNHEY and CDR2 SMNVEV (reference sequence). V gave up 5 bases and J gave up 0 bases; unmatched junction bases: 13. This CDR3 is CASSQRSDRGLRAKNIQYF. The CDR3 nucleotides read TGTGCCAGCAGTCAACGGTCTGACAGGGGGCTTCGAGCCAAAAACATTCAGTACTTC.

This chain uses TRBV6-5 with TRBJ2-5; TRBD1 matches 8 bases. Germline-derived CDR1 and CDR2 are MNHEY and SVGAGI. V gave up 4 bases and J gave up 1 base; unmatched junction bases: 5. The CDR3 is 15 amino acids. CDR3 nucleotide sequence: TGTGCCAGCAGTTGGACAGGGATGACCCAAGAGACCCAGTACTTC. This translates into CASSWTGMTQETQYF.